This T cell receptor (beta chain) is drawn from a study of blood T cell repertoires in COVID-19. On the study more broadly: Samples representing acute and convalescent COVID-19 were sourced from the United States, Italy and Spain. Sample material is recorded as cDNA or gDNA derived from T cells, B-cell-depleted T cells, or PBMCs.

Authors' methods: Nucleated cell number was recorded as an estimate derived from reference gene primer amplification. Some clones are missing from TCRdb's copy, which holds only in-frame ones; the method was immunoSEQ multiplex PCR. V and J calls and clone size follow that table, whereas D and trimming were derived from the DNA. This table holds some 46,000 clones, approximately 86% found once. The CDR3 extends over 16 amino acids. Germline-derived CDR1 and CDR2 are KGHSH and LQKENI. Trimming pared 6 bases from V and 0 bases from J, leaving 12 bases between. Sequenced sample: peripheral blood. The clonotype comes from a man between 60 and 70 years old with active COVID-19. The chain has TRBV18 and TRBJ1-6; D is ambiguous. CDR3 bases: TGTGCCAGCTCCTTGTCCCACAGCTCCTATAATTCACCCCTCCACTTT. Its translation is CASSLSHSSYNSPLHF.